The present entry profiles one T cell receptor (beta chain) with its context. Its antigen is not known. The PCR had 60 Vbeta and 13 Jbeta primers. Only in-frame clones appear in the TCRdb table, and some are missing; sequencing was by immunoSEQ multiplex PCR. The sample lists some 130,000 clones; roughly 80% were seen once. The data were taken from a study of cytomegalovirus exposure and HLA in healthy donors. This CDR3 contains 17 residues. Study-level findings and limits: In a later analysis, a missense DCLRE1C variant was linked to TCR beta V- and J-gene trimming.

The rearrangement uses TRBV21-1 and TRBJ2-1; the table names TRBD2, a call not compared with the DNA. TRBV21-1 has pseudogene status. The source material was PBMCs. The TCR sequence derives from a man between 25 and 39 years old in good health and CMV-seronegative. CDR3 DNA sequence: TGTGCCAGCAGCAAAGGGAAGGGTAGCGGAGCTAGCAATGAGCAGTTCTTC. Protein sequence: CASSKGKGSGASNEQFF.